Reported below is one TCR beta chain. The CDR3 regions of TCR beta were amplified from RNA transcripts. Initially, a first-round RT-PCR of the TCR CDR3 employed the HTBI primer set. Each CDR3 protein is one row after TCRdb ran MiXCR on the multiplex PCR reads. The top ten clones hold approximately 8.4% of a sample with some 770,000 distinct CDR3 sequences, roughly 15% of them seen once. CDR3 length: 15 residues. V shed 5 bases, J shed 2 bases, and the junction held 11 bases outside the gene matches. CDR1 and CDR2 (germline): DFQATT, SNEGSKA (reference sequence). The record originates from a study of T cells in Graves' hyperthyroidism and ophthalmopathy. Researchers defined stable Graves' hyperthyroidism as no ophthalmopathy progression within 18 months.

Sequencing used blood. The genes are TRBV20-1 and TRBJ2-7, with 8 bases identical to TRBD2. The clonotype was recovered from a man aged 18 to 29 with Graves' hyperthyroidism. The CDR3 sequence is CSAAAGGANAYEQYF. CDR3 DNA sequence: TGCAGTGCTGCCGCGGGGGGAGCTAACGCCTACGAGCAGTACTTC.